Below are 12 T cell receptor beta chains sequenced from a single sample in a study of cytotoxic CD8 clonotypes in ibrutinib-treated CLL. Some clones are missing from TCRdb's copy, which holds only in-frame ones; the method was immunoSEQ multiplex PCR. The sample includes around 200,000 clones, 79% seen only once; the top ten take roughly 10%. The sample consisted of PBMCs, taken after 12 months of ibrutinib treatment. These receptors came from a human donor with chronic lymphocytic leukemia.

This rearrangement joins TRBV19 to TRBJ2-7, with TRBD2 matching over 12 bases. Germline V gene data show CDR1 as LNHDA and CDR2 as SQIVND (reference sequence). V gave up 6 bases and J gave up 1 base; unmatched junction bases: 7. The CDR3 is 16 amino acids. The CDR3, as DNA: TGTGCCAGTAGCCGTCGCGGGACTAGCGGGTCCTACGAGCAGTACTTC. As protein: CASSRRGTSGSYEQYF.

The V gene is TRBV19, the J gene TRBJ2-7; D tentatively fits TRBD1 or TRBD2 (5 bases each). Trimming stripped 5 bases from V and 3 bases from J, with 17 bases between. This CDR3 spans 15 amino acids. Germline V gene data show CDR1 as LNHDA and CDR2 as SQIVND (reference sequence). Here the CDR3 DNA reads TGTGCCAGTAGTCAGATTTGGGACGGAAACTACGAGCAGTACTTC. Its protein is CASSQIWDGNYEQYF.

The chain recombines TRBV6-1 with TRBJ2-7; D not certain. Looked up from germline, CDR1 is MNHNS and CDR2 is SASEGT. There are 13 residues in the CDR3. The V and J ends lost 3 bases and 3 bases respectively, with 9 bases between them. CDR3 nucleotides: TGTGCCAGCAGTGATACCTCGGGCTACGAGCAGTACTTC. It is translated as CASSDTSGYEQYF.

This clone was counted between two and nine times. CDR3 in amino acids: CASSMWSPGTTSNQPQHF. CDR3 bases: TGTGCCAGTAGTATGTGGAGTCCAGGGACCACTAGCAATCAGCCCCAGCATTTT. The chain combines TRBV19 with TRBJ1-5; maybe TRBD1 (5 bases). There are 18 residues in the CDR3. V shed 3 bases and J shed 0 bases, with 18 bases lying between them. Germline CDR1 reads LNHDA; CDR2 reads SQIVND (reference sequence).

The chain couples TRBV14 to TRBJ1-1, with D unresolved. This CDR3 has 13 amino acids. V shed 4 bases and J shed 4 bases, with 10 bases lying between them. The germline CDR1 and CDR2 sequences are SGHDN and FVKESK. The CDR3 region is CASSRGEGTEAFF. The DNA for the CDR3 is TGTGCCAGCAGCCGGGGAGAGGGCACTGAAGCTTTCTTT.

This clone was seen a handful of times. J is TRBJ2-3 and V is TRBV9; 8 bases map to TRBD2. CDR1 and CDR2 from the germline V gene are SGDLS and YYNGEE. The CDR3 totals 15 residues. V was clipped by 0 bases and J by 5 bases; unmatched bases: 5. The CDR3 reads CASSVGGLAGDTQYF. In DNA, the CDR3 is TGTGCCAGCAGCGTAGGCGGACTAGCAGGAGATACGCAGTATTTT.

V and J are TRBV7-9 and TRBJ2-2; D might be TRBD1 (6 bases). CDR1 SEHNR and CDR2 FQNEAQ come from the germline V gene (reference sequence). The CDR3 sequence is 15 residues long. V dropped 3 bases and J dropped 6 bases, with 14 bases sitting between them. CDR3 coding DNA: TGTGCCAGCAGCTTGGACAGCCTGCTGTCCGGGGAGCTGTTTTTT. Residues: CASSLDSLLSGELFF.

This clone was detected a few times. This chain connects TRBV7-9 to TRBJ2-1; 9 nucleotides agree with TRBD1. The CDR3 consists of 15 residues. Germline CDR1 is SEHNR and CDR2 is FQNEAQ (reference sequence). Trimming cost V 6 bases and J 7 bases; bases outside gene matches: 10. The CDR3 nucleotides are TGTGCCAGCAGTCGGACAGGGGCGGGGGCAAATGAGCAGTTCTTC. Translation: CASSRTGAGANEQFF. The full variable domain, with the rest looked up from reference TRBV7-9 and TRBJ2-1, is DTGVSQNPRHKITKRGQNVTFRCDPISEHNRLYWYRQTLGQGPEFLTYFQNEAQLEKSRLLSDRFSAERPKGSFSTLEIQRTEQGDSAMYLCASSRTGAGANEQFFGPGTRLTVL.

The chain links TRBV29-1 to TRBJ2-5; maybe TRBD2 (6 bases). This CDR3 region has 13 residues. Trimming shortened V by 6 bases and J by 2 bases, and 13 bases separated the two germline ends. CDR1 and CDR2 (germline): SQVTM, ANQGSEA. Here the CDR3 DNA reads TGCAGCGTCCGGAGGGGTCCGCAAGAGACCCAGTACTTC. Translating gives CSVRRGPQETQYF.

The V gene is TRBV19, the J gene TRBJ2-1, with 8 bases aligning to TRBD2. V was clipped by 6 bases and J by 5 bases; unmatched bases: 9. Germline assignment: CDR1 LNHDA and CDR2 SQIVND (reference sequence). This CDR3 region has 15 residues. The CDR3 nucleotides are TGTGCCAGTAGATACAAAGCGGGAGCCCACAATGAGCAGTTCTTC. The encoded protein is CASRYKAGAHNEQFF.

The chain joins TRBV5-1 to TRBJ1-2, with D maybe TRBD1 (5 bases). The CDR3 spans 15 residues. V was clipped by 0 bases and J by 8 bases, with 17 bases between them. CDR1 SGHRS and CDR2 YFSETQ come from the germline V gene. The CDR3 DNA follows: TGCGCCAGCAGCTTGGAGCCCATGGGGGTGGGAGGCTACACCTTC. This gives the protein CASSLEPMGVGGYTF.

This chain connects TRBV14 to TRBJ1-1; D uncertain. Trimming stripped 6 bases from V and 0 bases from J, with 11 bases between. The CDR3 is 14 amino acids. CDR1 is SGHDN, CDR2 FVKESK, per germline. The CDR3 DNA reads as TGTGCCAGCAGGCCGGACGGATTGAACACTGAAGCTTTCTTT. It is translated as CASRPDGLNTEAFF.